Presented here are 20 T cell receptor beta chains from one specimen sequenced in a study of glioma-infiltrating T cells after dendritic cell vaccination. Time point: after dendritic cell vaccination, including at tumor progression/relapse. Profiling relied on immunoSEQ multiplex PCR, and the TCRdb table lists in-frame clones only, not all of them. Of tens of thousands of clones listed, about 80% are singletons. This sample comprised blood, obtained after dendritic cell vaccination. These TCRs come from a human donor with glioblastoma.

The J gene is TRBJ1-1, the V gene TRBV7-2; TRBD1 matches 9 bases. Germline trimming cut 2 bases from V and 5 bases from J; bases unmatched to any gene: 6. Looked up from germline, CDR1 is SGHTA and CDR2 is FQGNSA. The CDR3 totals 15 residues. CDR3 coding DNA: TGTGCCAGCAGCTTATCACAGGGGGCTTGGACTGAAGCTTTCTTT. Translated, it gives CASSLSQGAWTEAFF.

J is TRBJ1-1 and V is TRBV6-1, with D possibly matching TRBD1 (6 bases). The CDR3 loop spans 15 amino acids. V was pared by 6 bases and J by 1 base, with 15 bases between. Germline CDR1 and CDR2: MNHNS and SASEGT. The CDR3 region has the DNA TGTGCCAGCAGGGGGGCCCCAGGGAGGAACACTGAAGCTTTCTTT. It translates to CASRGAPGRNTEAFF.

The genes are TRBV18 and TRBJ1-1; 9 bases map to TRBD1. The CDR3 has 13 residues. Germline CDR1 KGHSH, CDR2 LQKENI. With 3 bases clipped from V and 5 bases from J, the junction kept 1 base outside the gene matches. CDR3 residues: CASSPTGGTEAFF. CDR3 sequence (DNA): TGTGCCAGCTCACCGACAGGGGGGACTGAAGCTTTCTTT. The variable domain in full, with the rest retrieved from reference TRBV18 and TRBJ1-1, is NAGVMQNPRHLVRRRGQEARLRCSPMKGHSHVYWYRQLPEEGLKFMVYLQKENIIDESGMPKERFSAEFPKEGPSILRIQQVVRGDSAAYFCASSPTGGTEAFFGQGTRLTVV.

The J gene is TRBJ2-7, the V gene TRBV30; D remains ambiguous. Germline CDR1 reads GTSNPN; CDR2 reads SVGIG (reference sequence). The CDR3 contains 12 residues. The ends were cut back, 5 bases at V and 2 bases at J, with 10 bases in the middle. For the CDR3, the DNA is TGTGCCTGGGCTCAGCTAGCCTACGAGCAGTACTTC. Its protein product is CAWAQLAYEQYF.

The chain combines TRBV5-1 with TRBJ1-3; D is ambiguous. The CDR3 consists of 18 residues. The V and J ends lost 4 bases and 0 bases respectively, with 20 bases between them. Looked up from germline, CDR1 is SGHRS and CDR2 is YFSETQ. This chain's CDR3 is CASSLNPLSVLSGNTIYF. In nucleotides, the CDR3 is TGCGCCAGCAGCCTAAATCCCCTCAGCGTTCTCTCTGGAAACACCATATATTTT.

V is TRBV5-8 and J is TRBJ2-2, with 9 positions matching TRBD1. The germline gives CDR1 SGHTS, CDR2 YDEGEE. CDR3 size: 15 residues. V was pared by 6 bases and J by 9 bases, with 12 bases of the junction left unmatched. CDR3 protein: CASIMTGTGPRELFF. DNA for the CDR3: TGTGCCAGCATCATGACCGGGACAGGGCCCCGGGAGCTGTTTTTT. Looking up the rest from reference TRBV5-8 and TRBJ2-2 gives the full variable domain: EAGVTQSPTHLIKTRGQQATLRCSPISGHTSVYWYQQALGLGLQFLLWYDEGEERNRGNFPPRFSGRQFPNYSSELNVNALELEDSALYLCASIMTGTGPRELFFGEGSRLTVL.

The chain uses TRBV6-1 and TRBJ2-3; TRBD1 is a possible D gene (5 bases). Germline-derived CDR1 and CDR2 are MNHNS and SASEGT. Trimming took off 8 bases at V and 6 bases at J, with 12 bases between the two ends. The CDR3 is made up of 12 amino acids. For the CDR3, the DNA is TGTGCCAGCGGCAGGGTAACGGATACGCAGTATTTT. Translated, it gives CASGRVTDTQYF.

J is TRBJ2-2 and V is TRBV7-6; 10 bases align to TRBD1. Germline V gene data show CDR1 as SGHVS and CDR2 as FNYEAQ. J lost 3 bases, V lost 2 bases, and 9 bases had no gene match. The CDR3 is 18 residues long. The CDR3 here is CASSLPTGTGDDTGELFF. The CDR3 region has the DNA TGTGCCAGCAGCTTACCGACCGGGACAGGGGACGACACCGGGGAGCTGTTTTTT.

The chain joins TRBV7-9 to TRBJ1-6; no definite D call. Trimming shortened V by 8 bases and J by 10 bases, and 9 bases separated the two germline ends. CDR3 size: 11 residues. Germline values: CDR1 SEHNR, CDR2 FQNEAQ (reference sequence). The DNA of the CDR3 is TGTGCCAGCTCCGGACTCTCACCCCTCCACTTT. This translates into CASSGLSPLHF.

The V and J genes are TRBV7-9 and TRBJ2-3; 7 bases agree with TRBD1. Germline V gene data show CDR1 as SEHNR and CDR2 as FQNEAQ (reference sequence). J gave up 4 bases and V 1 base, and 2 bases lay outside the gene matches. This CDR3 is built from 14 residues. The CDR3 DNA follows: TGTGCCAGCAGCTTAGTCCAGGGGGCAGATACGCAGTATTTT. Protein sequence: CASSLVQGADTQYF. The entire variable domain, with the rest obtained from reference TRBV7-9 and TRBJ2-3, is as follows: DTGVSQNPRHKITKRGQNVTFRCDPISEHNRLYWYRQTLGQGPEFLTYFQNEAQLEKSRLLSDRFSAERPKGSFSTLEIQRTEQGDSAMYLCASSLVQGADTQYFGPGTRLTVL.

The chain recombines TRBV4-1 with TRBJ1-1; D unclear. V shed 2 bases and J shed 2 bases, with 9 bases lying between them. This CDR3 has 14 residues. The germline CDR1 and CDR2 sequences are MGHRA and YSYEKL. DNA for the CDR3: TGCGCCAGCAGCCAACGGACTGGAAACACTGAAGCTTTCTTT. This codes for CASSQRTGNTEAFF.

This clone was counted once. J is TRBJ1-2 and V is TRBV5-4, with D possibly matching TRBD1 (5 bases). The V gene lost 4 bases and the J gene lost 2 bases, with 15 bases spanning the gap. This CDR3 is 15 amino acids long. Germline V gene data show CDR1 as SGHNT and CDR2 as YYREEE (reference sequence). This CDR3 reads CASSPNRLSNYGYTF. The CDR3 nucleotides are TGTGCCAGCAGCCCCAACAGGCTCTCGAACTATGGCTACACCTTC.

This clone was found a few times. The chain combines TRBV19 with TRBJ1-4; no clear D gene. In germline, CDR1 is LNHDA, CDR2 SQIVND (reference sequence). V was trimmed by 5 bases and J by 3 bases, leaving 7 bases between them. This CDR3 is 13 amino acids long. As DNA, the CDR3 is TGTGCCAGTAGTGGGCTTGCTAATGAAAAACTGTTTTTT. Translation gives CASSGLANEKLFF.

The V call is TRBV18, the J call TRBJ1-5; tentative D call: TRBD1 (5 bases). V lost 1 base and J lost 0, with 13 bases in between. This CDR3 comprises 17 residues. CDR1 KGHSH and CDR2 LQKENI come from the germline V gene. The CDR3 nucleotides read TGTGCCAGCTCACCACGGGGCACTCCCCTTAGCAATCAGCCCCAGCATTTT. Translation: CASSPRGTPLSNQPQHF. Variable domain in full (rest from reference TRBV18 and TRBJ1-5): NAGVMQNPRHLVRRRGQEARLRCSPMKGHSHVYWYRQLPEEGLKFMVYLQKENIIDESGMPKERFSAEFPKEGPSILRIQQVVRGDSAAYFCASSPRGTPLSNQPQHFGDGTRLSIL.

Turning to this clone: The sample has other DNA sequences that encode this CDR3 too. DNA for the CDR3: TGCGCCAGCAGCGGGACACTTAACACCGGGGAGCTGTTTTTT. Translating it yields CASSGTLNTGELFF. V and J are TRBV5-1 and TRBJ2-2, with a possible D match to TRBD1 (6 bases). The CDR3 is made up of 14 amino acids. Trimming removed 4 bases at V and 2 bases at J, with 9 bases between. Germline CDR1 is SGHRS and CDR2 is YFSETQ.

The chain joins TRBV7-9 to TRBJ2-3; 10 bases map to TRBD2. The CDR3 loop spans 17 amino acids. Looked up from germline, CDR1 is SEHNR and CDR2 is FQNEAQ (reference sequence). V lost 5 bases, J lost 6 bases, and 14 bases stayed unmatched. The CDR3 region is CASSLSPGTSERDTQYF. CDR3 nucleotides: TGTGCCAGCAGCCTAAGCCCCGGGACTAGCGAACGTGATACGCAGTATTTT.

V usage is TRBV9 and J usage is TRBJ1-5; D not certain. The CDR3 extends over 14 amino acids. CDR1 is SGDLS and CDR2 is YYNGEE in the germline V gene. Between the trimmed V and J ends, which lost 4 bases and 0 bases, there was a span of 8 bases. The CDR3 DNA reads TGTGCCAGCAGCCCTTCCTTTAGCAATCAGCCCCAGCATTTT. Translating it yields CASSPSFSNQPQHF. Looking up the rest from reference TRBV9 and TRBJ1-5 gives the full variable domain: DSGVTQTPKHLITATGQRVTLRCSPRSGDLSVYWYQQSLDQGLQFLIQYYNGEERAKGNILERFSAQQFPDLHSELNLSSLELGDSALYFCASSPSFSNQPQHFGDGTRLSIL.

The J gene is TRBJ1-1, the V gene TRBV7-2; the D is unclear. Germline CDR1 SGHTA, CDR2 FQGNSA. V lost 0 bases and J lost 10, with 21 bases in between. CDR3 length equals 16 residues. CDR3 sequence: CASSLAAAVRKSTAFF. DNA for the CDR3: TGTGCCAGCAGCTTAGCTGCGGCAGTCCGGAAGTCTACAGCTTTCTTT.

The V and J genes are TRBV5-1 and TRBJ2-2; 7 positions agree with TRBD1. The CDR3 runs 15 residues. Germline V CDR1 and CDR2: SGHRS, YFSETQ. After removal of 4 bases from V and 1 base from J, the junction contained 4 bases not matched to a gene. CDR3 in DNA: TGCGCCAGCAGCCGCCAGGGGGAGAACACCGGGGAGCTGTTTTTT. Amino acid sequence: CASSRQGENTGELFF.

The chain links TRBV13 to TRBJ2-3; TRBD1 matches at 8 bases. V lost 1 base, J lost 6 bases, and 3 bases stayed unmatched. CDR3 length equals 14 residues. Germline V gene lookup returns CDR1 PRHDT and CDR2 FYEKMQ (reference sequence). The CDR3 reads CASSLVRGQDTQYF. CDR3 nucleotide sequence: TGTGCCAGCAGCTTAGTCAGGGGGCAGGATACGCAGTATTTT.